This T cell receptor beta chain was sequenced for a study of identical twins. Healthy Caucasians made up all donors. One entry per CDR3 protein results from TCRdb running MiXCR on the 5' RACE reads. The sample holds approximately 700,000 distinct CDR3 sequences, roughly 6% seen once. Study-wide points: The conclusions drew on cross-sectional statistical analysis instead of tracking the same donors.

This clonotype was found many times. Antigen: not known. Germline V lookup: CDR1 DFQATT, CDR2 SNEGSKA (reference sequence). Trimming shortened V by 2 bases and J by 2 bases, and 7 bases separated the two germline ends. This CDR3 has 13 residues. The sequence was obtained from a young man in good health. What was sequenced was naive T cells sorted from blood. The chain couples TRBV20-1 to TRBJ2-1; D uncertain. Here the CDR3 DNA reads TGCAGTGCTAGACAGCCAACCTACAATGAGCAGTTCTTC. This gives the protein CSARQPTYNEQFF.